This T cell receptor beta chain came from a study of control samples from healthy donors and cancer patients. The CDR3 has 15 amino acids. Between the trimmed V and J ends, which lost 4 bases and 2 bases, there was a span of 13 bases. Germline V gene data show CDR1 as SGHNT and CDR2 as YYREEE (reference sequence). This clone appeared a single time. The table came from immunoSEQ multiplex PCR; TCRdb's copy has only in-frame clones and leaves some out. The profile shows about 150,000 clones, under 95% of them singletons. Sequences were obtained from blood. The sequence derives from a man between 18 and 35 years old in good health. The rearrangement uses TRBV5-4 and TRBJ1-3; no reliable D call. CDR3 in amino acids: CASSPGASAGNTIYF. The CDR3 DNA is TGTGCCAGCAGCCCCGGAGCTTCCGCTGGAAACACCATATATTTT.